Below, 24 T cell receptor beta chains from the same sample are listed, as sequenced in a study of T cell responses to AZD1222 COVID-19 vaccine. Method: immunoSEQ multiplex PCR; TCRdb's copy keeps in-frame clones and lacks some. The sample lists some 130,000 clones, about 93% seen once, with less than 4.5% in the top ten. Sample: peripheral blood, taken on day 0 of AZD1222 vaccination. The receptors shown here come from an adult in good health.

The chain is built from TRBV11-2 and TRBJ2-1; no clear D. The germline gives CDR1 SGHAT, CDR2 FQNNGV. The length of the CDR3 is 13 residues. V was clipped by 8 bases and J by 6 bases, with 14 bases between them. CDR3 DNA sequence: TGTGCCAGCTCCCTCTCCAGGCCCAATGAGCAGTTCTTC. Translating gives CASSLSRPNEQFF. The full variable domain, with the rest looked up from reference TRBV11-2 and TRBJ2-1, is EAGVAQSPRYKIIEKRQSVAFWCNPISGHATLYWYQQILGQGPKLLIQFQNNGVVDDSQLPKDRFSAERLKGVDSTLKIQPAKLEDSAVYLCASSLSRPNEQFFGPGTRLTVL.

The chain has TRBV19 and TRBJ2-1; 13 bases fit TRBD2. The CDR3 has 19 residues. V lost 1 base to trimming and J lost 9 bases; unmatched junction nucleotides: 15. CDR1 and CDR2 from the germline V gene are LNHDA and SQIVND (reference sequence). This CDR3 reads CASSIAAPGLAGRGGEQFF. Here the CDR3 DNA reads TGTGCCAGTAGTATAGCAGCCCCGGGACTAGCGGGACGAGGCGGTGAGCAGTTCTTC.

The rearrangement links TRBV7-2 to TRBJ2-1; D call uncertain. This CDR3 is 14 amino acids long. The V and J ends lost 0 bases and 6 bases respectively, with 9 bases between them. Germline assignment: CDR1 SGHTA and CDR2 FQGNSA. CDR3 loop: CASSLARASNEQFF. The CDR3 region has the DNA TGTGCCAGCAGCTTAGCGCGAGCGTCCAATGAGCAGTTCTTC. Full variable domain (outside the CDR3, taken from reference TRBV7-2 and TRBJ2-1): GAGVSQSPSNKVTEKGKDVELRCDPISGHTALYWYRQSLGQGLEFLIYFQGNSAPDKSGLPSDRFSAERTGGSVSTLTIQRTQQEDSAVYLCASSLARASNEQFFGPGTRLTVL.

This chain's CDR3 is CSVEDGTAGNTGELFF. CDR3 nucleotides: TGCAGCGTTGAAGATGGGACAGCGGGGAACACCGGGGAGCTGTTTTTT. The chain joins TRBV29-1 to TRBJ2-2, with a weak D call TRBD1 (7 bases). V lost 0 bases and J lost 1, with 12 bases in between. Germline V gene lookup returns CDR1 SQVTM and CDR2 ANQGSEA. The CDR3 is 16 amino acids.

This clone was found a few times. The chain carries TRBV2 and TRBJ2-7, with 12 bases lining up with TRBD2. CDR1 is SNHLY and CDR2 is FYNNEI in the germline V gene. CDR3 size: 14 residues. The ends lost 5 bases at V and 6 bases at J; junction bases unmatched: 5. The CDR3 DNA reads as TGTGCCAGCAGTCATCTAGCGGGAGGGGGCGAGCAGTACTTC. This translates into CASSHLAGGGEQYF.

The genes are TRBV19 and TRBJ2-3; either TRBD1 or TRBD2 may supply D (5 bases each). V gave up 3 bases and J gave up 0 bases, with 7 bases separating them. The CDR3 is 14 residues long. Germline V gives CDR1 LNHDA, CDR2 SQIVND (reference sequence). The CDR3 loop is CASSMGRSTDTQYF. CDR3 DNA: TGTGCCAGTAGTATGGGACGGAGCACAGATACGCAGTATTTT.

The chain has TRBV28 and TRBJ2-5, with 7 bases fitting TRBD2. This CDR3 has 16 amino acids. Unmatched junction bases numbered 15, after V lost 6 bases and J lost 5 bases. CDR1 is MDHEN and CDR2 is SYDVKM in the germline V gene. CDR3 nucleotide sequence: TGTGCCAGCAGCCGAACTAGCGTTGGAGCAAGGGAGACCCAGTACTTC. Translated: CASSRTSVGARETQYF.

The chain carries TRBV28 and TRBJ2-7; D is unresolved. The CDR3 length is 14 residues. Deletions cut 3 bases from V and 3 bases from J, with 12 bases between. In germline, CDR1 is MDHEN, CDR2 SYDVKM. CDR3: CASSFIGPGYEQYF. CDR3 in DNA: TGTGCCAGCAGTTTTATCGGACCGGGCTACGAGCAGTACTTC.

In this sample, this clone turned up once. V is TRBV27 and J is TRBJ2-1; 10 bases line up with TRBD2. This CDR3 has 16 residues. V was clipped by 4 bases and J by 2 bases; unmatched bases: 5. From germline, CDR1 is MNHEY and CDR2 SMNVEV (reference sequence). CDR3 loop: CASSSTTSGTYNEQFF. The DNA of the CDR3 is TGTGCCAGCAGTTCAACAACTAGCGGGACCTACAATGAGCAGTTCTTC.

The chain carries TRBV12-2 and TRBJ1-3. TRBV12-2 is a pseudogene. The CDR3 has 16 amino acids. The CDR3 protein is CASRFPRRSSGNTIYF. DNA of the CDR3: TGTGCAAGTCGCTTCCCCCGACGGAGCTCTGGAAACACCATATATTTT.

Only one count was recorded for this clone. The V and J genes are TRBV7-2 and TRBJ2-7; TRBD2 matches at 9 bases. Germline loops: CDR1 SGHTA, CDR2 FQGNSA. Trimming at V came to 5 bases and at J to 4 bases, leaving 15 bases not matched to a gene. The CDR3 covers 17 residues. The CDR3 region has the DNA TGTGCCAGCAGCATACGAGAGACTAGCGGATTTTTATACGAGCAGTACTTC. It translates to CASSIRETSGFLYEQYF. Full variable domain (remainder filled in from reference TRBV7-2 and TRBJ2-7): GAGVSQSPSNKVTEKGKDVELRCDPISGHTALYWYRQSLGQGLEFLIYFQGNSAPDKSGLPSDRFSAERTGGSVSTLTIQRTQQEDSAVYLCASSIRETSGFLYEQYFGPGTRLTVT.

DNA of the CDR3: TGTGCCAGCAGTTTATCGGGACAGCATGCACCCCTCCACTTT. It encodes CASSLSGQHAPLHF. The J gene is TRBJ1-6, the V gene TRBV27, with TRBD1 identical over 7 bases. The CDR3 extends over 14 amino acids. In germline, CDR1 is MNHEY, CDR2 SMNVEV (reference sequence). V trimming: 0 bases; J trimming: 11 bases; junction bases outside the gene matches: 4.

This clone has just one count. V and J are TRBV9 and TRBJ1-2; D unclear. Trimming took off 0 bases at V and 0 bases at J, with 9 bases between the two ends. The germline gives CDR1 SGDLS, CDR2 YYNGEE. The CDR3 is 15 residues long. The CDR3 DNA reads TGTGCCAGCAGCGTAGGGGCCGTAGCTAACTATGGCTACACCTTC. It encodes CASSVGAVANYGYTF.

The chain is built from TRBV6-5 and TRBJ1-5; 9 positions match TRBD1. Germline V gene data show CDR1 as MNHEY and CDR2 as SVGAGI. V was clipped by 5 bases and J by 7 bases; unmatched bases: 9. CDR3 length: 15 residues. The CDR3 sequence: CASSLGGQGSQPQHF. The CDR3 bases are TGTGCCAGCAGTCTGGGGGGACAGGGAAGCCAGCCCCAGCATTTT.

CDR3 DNA: TGTGCCAGTAGTACTGGGACAGGGTATGGCTACACCTTC. It translates to CASSTGTGYGYTF. The chain joins TRBV19 to TRBJ1-2, with 9 bases fitting TRBD1. V dropped 4 bases and J dropped 5; count of bases not matched to a gene: 2. Germline loops: CDR1 LNHDA, CDR2 SQIVND (reference sequence). The CDR3 consists of 13 residues.

The chain couples TRBV12-3 or TRBV12-4 to TRBJ1-1, with D possibly TRBD1 on 5 matching bases. This CDR3 is 12 amino acids long. Trimming cost V 6 bases and J 5 bases, with 10 bases left between them. The CDR3 loop is CASRIRVTEAFF. The CDR3 nucleotides are TGTGCCAGCAGGATCAGGGTAACTGAAGCTTTCTTT.

This chain connects TRBV6-4 to TRBJ1-2; 7 bases fit TRBD1. Germline CDR1 reads MRHNA; CDR2 reads SNTAGT. The CDR3 length is 13 residues. The ends lost 6 bases at V and 5 bases at J; junction bases unmatched: 6. The CDR3 protein is CASRGTEVYGYTF. CDR3 DNA: TGTGCCAGCAGGGGGACAGAAGTATATGGCTACACCTTC.

V usage is TRBV27 and J usage is TRBJ1-6; D gene ambiguous. V was cut by 5 bases and J by 6 bases, with 14 bases left in between. Germline CDR1 and CDR2: MNHEY and SMNVEV (reference sequence). This CDR3 has 15 residues. This chain's CDR3 is CASSPVPVGNSPLHF. DNA for the CDR3: TGTGCCAGCAGTCCGGTCCCCGTGGGTAATTCACCCCTCCACTTT.

The chain links TRBV27 to TRBJ2-7, with no clear D. CDR1 and CDR2 from the germline V gene are MNHEY and SMNVEV (reference sequence). V lost 5 bases, J lost 3 bases, and 11 bases lay in between. The CDR3 is made up of 13 amino acids. The CDR3 DNA sequence: TGTGCCAGCAGTATCGACGGGCGCTACGAGCAGTACTTC. Protein: CASSIDGRYEQYF.

The J gene is TRBJ1-5, the V gene TRBV6-5; a weak D match, TRBD1 (5 bases). Germline CDR1 MNHEY, CDR2 SVGAGI. Trimming stripped 6 bases from V and 0 bases from J, with 12 bases between. The CDR3 has 15 residues. CDR3 in amino acids: CASRTRGNSNQPQHF. The CDR3 nucleotides read TGTGCCAGCAGAACTCGGGGGAATAGCAATCAGCCCCAGCATTTT.

The chain recombines TRBV19 with TRBJ1-2, with D perhaps TRBD1 (6 bases). The CDR3 runs 15 residues. Trimming took off 5 bases at V and 2 bases at J, with 15 bases between the two ends. Germline V gene data show CDR1 as LNHDA and CDR2 as SQIVND (reference sequence). The CDR3 DNA reads TGTGCCAGTAGTCCCCGCCGGGACACAAACTATGGCTACACCTTC. Translating it yields CASSPRRDTNYGYTF.

The rearrangement links TRBV10-1 to TRBJ2-7, with 13 bases that match TRBD2. J was trimmed by 4 bases and V by 6 bases; bases with no gene match: 9. The CDR3 length is 16 residues. Germline-derived CDR1 and CDR2 are WNHNN and SYGVQD (reference sequence). The CDR3 spells CASSPGTSGIDYEQYF. CDR3 bases: TGCGCCAGCAGCCCGGGGACTAGCGGGATCGATTACGAGCAGTACTTC.

The V and J genes are TRBV6-1 and TRBJ2-1, with TRBD2 identical over 15 bases. The CDR3 has 18 residues. Per the germline V gene, CDR1 is MNHNS and CDR2 is SASEGT. V shed 4 bases, J shed 8 bases, and the junction held 12 bases outside the gene matches. This CDR3 reads CASSATTGLAGGVDEQFF. CDR3 DNA sequence: TGTGCCAGCAGTGCAACTACCGGACTAGCGGGAGGGGTGGATGAGCAGTTCTTC.

This rearrangement joins TRBV5-1 to TRBJ1-2; 7 bases map to TRBD1. Trimming cost V 5 bases and J 5 bases; bases outside gene matches: 6. The CDR3 spans 13 residues. From germline, CDR1 is SGHRS and CDR2 YFSETQ. For the CDR3, the DNA is TGCGCCAGCAGGCGGGACAGATCATATGGCTACACCTTC. Its protein is CASRRDRSYGYTF.